Following are 23 T cell receptor beta chains from one sample sequenced in a study of beta chain features in type 1 diabetes. Study outcomes and limitations: People with Type 1 diabetes carried modestly yet significantly shorter TCRB CDR3s in all four CD4+ subsets.

The isolated RNA, all of it, was reverse transcribed, so expressed TCRB transcripts were what got sequenced. Method: immunoSEQ multiplex PCR; TCRdb's copy keeps in-frame clones and lacks some. The profile shows hundreds of thousands of clones, around an eighth of them singletons. Their antigens are not known. Sequencing was done on a sample of naive CD4+ T cells from blood. The receptors originated from a man younger than 30 with type 1 diabetes.

CDR3 nucleotides: TGCGCCAGCAGTCAATCGAGGGAGGCAGGGGATCAGCCCCAGCATTTT. Protein: CASSQSREAGDQPQHF. The chain is built from TRBV23-1 and TRBJ1-5; TRBD1 is a possible D gene (6 bases). TRBV23-1 is classed as an ORF, of uncertain function. V lost 0 bases and J 5 bases, leaving 14 bases between the germline ends. The CDR3 totals 16 residues.

V gene TRBV5-1 combines with J gene TRBJ2-1; the match to TRBD2 covers 13 bases. Germline values: CDR1 SGHRS, CDR2 YFSETQ. The CDR3 runs to 18 residues. J was trimmed by 4 bases and V by 4 bases; bases with no gene match: 11. CDR3 sequence reads: CASSAGTSGVFGYNEQFF. In DNA, the CDR3 is TGCGCCAGCAGCGCCGGGACTAGCGGGGTTTTCGGATACAATGAGCAGTTCTTC.

The rearrangement uses TRBV6-4 and TRBJ2-3; TRBD2 agrees at 12 bases. V lost 4 bases and J lost 0; bases outside the gene matches: 2. The CDR3 is made up of 16 amino acids. Germline assignment: CDR1 MRHNA and CDR2 SNTAGT. Written as DNA, the CDR3 is TGTGCCAGCAGTGTAACTAGCGGGAGGAGCACAGATACGCAGTATTTT. Translating gives CASSVTSGRSTDTQYF.

This clone was detected a few times. This chain connects TRBV29-1 to TRBJ2-2, with TRBD1 as a possible D gene (5 bases). Germline values: CDR1 SQVTM, CDR2 ANQGSEA. V was cut by 3 bases and J by 5 bases, with 16 bases left in between. This CDR3 has 15 residues. CDR3 DNA: TGCAGCGTTGATTACCCAACAGGAAGGACCGGGGAGCTGTTTTTT. Protein sequence: CSVDYPTGRTGELFF.

The table lists this clone with a few counts. This rearrangement joins TRBV30 to TRBJ1-5; unclear D gene. The CDR3 runs 14 residues. The germline gives CDR1 GTSNPN, CDR2 SVGIG (reference sequence). V was trimmed by 1 base and J by 5 bases, leaving 12 bases between them. The CDR3 coding sequence is TGTGCCTGGAGTGGTGGAAACAGAGATCAGCCCCAGCATTTT. Its translation: CAWSGGNRDQPQHF.

This clone has more than one count but fewer than ten. The chain employs TRBV30 and TRBJ1-1; 8 bases align to TRBD1. After removal of 2 bases from V and 1 base from J, the junction contained 9 bases not matched to a gene. Germline-derived CDR1 and CDR2 are GTSNPN and SVGIG (reference sequence). The length of the CDR3 is 16 residues. The CDR3 DNA is TGTGCCTGGAGTCCCCGGACAGGGCTTGCGAACACTGAAGCTTTCTTT. It codes for CAWSPRTGLANTEAFF.

This clone was counted between two and nine times. The chain employs TRBV6-5 and TRBJ2-5, with D perhaps TRBD2 (6 bases). Trimming took 7 bases from V and 2 from J, leaving 8 bases between them. The length of the CDR3 is 12 residues. The germline V gene encodes CDR1 MNHEY and CDR2 SVGAGI. CDR3 region: CASTSAQETQYF. The CDR3 DNA follows: TGTGCCAGCACTAGCGCACAAGAGACCCAGTACTTC.

This clone was observed a few times. The rearrangement joins TRBV4-1 to TRBJ2-7; 7 positions match TRBD1. Germline CDR1 MGHRA, CDR2 YSYEKL. The CDR3 extends over 16 amino acids. Trimming took 3 bases from V and 1 from J; bases not matched to a gene: 9. The CDR3 DNA sequence: TGCGCCAGCAGCCACTCTAGTGACAGGGATTCCTACGAGCAGTACTTC. Its protein is CASSHSSDRDSYEQYF.

The chain joins TRBV5-1 to TRBJ2-1, with TRBD2 matching over 14 bases. Trimming at V came to 3 bases and at J to 8 bases, leaving 7 bases not matched to a gene. There are 16 residues in the CDR3. Germline CDR1 reads SGHRS; CDR2 reads YFSETQ. The CDR3 loop is CASSSSGLAGADEQFF. The DNA of the CDR3 is TGCGCCAGCAGCTCCTCGGGACTAGCGGGAGCCGATGAGCAGTTCTTC. The full variable domain, rest sourced from reference TRBV5-1 and TRBJ2-1, is KAGVTQTPRYLIKTRGQQVTLSCSPISGHRSVSWYQQTPGQGLQFLFEYFSETQRNKGNFPGRFSGRQFSNSRSEMNVSTLELGDSALYLCASSSSGLAGADEQFFGPGTRLTVL.

The chain uses TRBV7-9 and TRBJ1-1, with D tentatively TRBD1 (6 bases). The V end was cut by 3 bases, the J end by 6 bases, with 17 bases between. The germline V gene encodes CDR1 SEHNR and CDR2 FQNEAQ (reference sequence). The CDR3 runs to 15 residues. This chain's CDR3 is CASSLSRTEVSEAFF. DNA of the CDR3: TGTGCCAGCAGCTTGAGTAGGACAGAAGTATCTGAAGCTTTCTTT.

This clone was counted only a few times. The chain links TRBV9 to TRBJ1-1; D is ambiguous. Trimming left V 0 bases short and J 11 bases short, with 14 bases between. The CDR3 length is 13 residues. The V gene's germline CDR1 is SGDLS and CDR2 YYNGEE. CDR3 in DNA: TGTGCCAGCAGCGTAGACGGGGAGATTTCTGCTTTCTTT. This translates into CASSVDGEISAFF.

This sequence joins TRBV6-5 and TRBJ2-7; 9 bases agree with TRBD1. Germline V gives CDR1 MNHEY, CDR2 SVGAGI. With 6 bases clipped from V and 6 bases from J, the junction kept 6 bases outside the gene matches. CDR3 length: 13 amino acids. The CDR3: CASSPGTGFEQYF. CDR3 coding DNA: TGTGCCAGCAGCCCCGGGACAGGGTTCGAGCAGTACTTC.

Note on this clone: A read error may account for a junction end that differs from germline. This CDR3 is also generated by other DNA sequences in the sample. The CDR3 protein is CASSLAGGLEQYF. Written as DNA, the CDR3 is TGTGCCAGCAGCCTAGCGGGAGGGCTCGAGCAGTACTTC. The V and J genes are TRBV7-9 and TRBJ2-7; TRBD2 matches at 12 bases. This CDR3 spans 13 amino acids. Germline V gene sequence: CDR1 SEHNR, CDR2 FQNEAQ (reference sequence). The whole variable domain, remainder taken from reference TRBV7-9 and TRBJ2-7, is DTGVSQNPRHKITKRGQNVTFRCDPISEHNRLYWYRQTLGQGPEFLTYFQNEAQLEKSRLLSDRFSAERPKGSFSTLEIQRTEQGDSAMYLCASSLAGGLEQYFGPGTRLTVT.

This sequence joins TRBV4-3 and TRBJ2-7, with D unresolved. CDR1 and CDR2 (germline): LGHNA, YSLEER. The V end lost 0 bases, the J end lost 4 bases, and 7 bases lay between the germline ends. The CDR3 sequence is 13 residues long. CDR3 amino acids: CASSQDAGYEQYF. The CDR3, as DNA: TGCGCCAGCAGCCAAGACGCAGGATACGAGCAGTACTTC.

The V call is TRBV9, the J call TRBJ2-1; D remains ambiguous. The CDR3 runs to 16 residues. The V gene lost 4 bases and the J gene lost 0 bases, with 14 bases spanning the gap. The germline V gene encodes CDR1 SGDLS and CDR2 YYNGEE. CDR3 sequence (DNA): TGTGCCAGCAGCACCCGACGGCTGAGCTCCTACAATGAGCAGTTCTTC. This sequence encodes CASSTRRLSSYNEQFF.

The chain joins TRBV19 to TRBJ2-7, with D possibly called TRBD1 or TRBD2 (5 bases each). Germline V lookup: CDR1 LNHDA, CDR2 SQIVND (reference sequence). The CDR3 has 14 amino acids. V was cut by 3 bases and J by 5 bases, with 14 bases left in between. This CDR3 reads CASSISGALHEQYF. The CDR3, as DNA: TGTGCCAGTAGTATTTCCGGGGCCCTCCACGAGCAGTACTTC.

The chain joins TRBV2 to TRBJ2-7; TRBD1 matches at 8 bases. Germline V gene lookup returns CDR1 SNHLY and CDR2 FYNNEI. The CDR3 loop spans 14 amino acids. Trimming cost V 2 bases and J 1 base; bases outside gene matches: 1. The CDR3 loop reads CASSEQGASYEQYF. CDR3 nucleotide sequence: TGTGCCAGCAGTGAACAGGGGGCTTCCTACGAGCAGTACTTC.

This clone was seen more than once but under ten times. The chain combines TRBV20-1 with TRBJ1-2; D gene uncertain. The V end lost 0 bases, the J end lost 9 bases, and 8 bases lay between the germline ends. Germline V gene sequence: CDR1 DFQATT, CDR2 SNEGSKA (reference sequence). CDR3 length: 11 amino acids. For the CDR3, the DNA is TGCAGTGCTAGAGATCGGAGCCGCTACACCTTC. This gives the protein CSARDRSRYTF.

In its sample, this clone was seen a few times. The chain combines TRBV5-1 with TRBJ2-5, with a tentative D call TRBD1 (5 bases). The CDR3 has 14 residues. Germline V gives CDR1 SGHRS, CDR2 YFSETQ. The V and J ends lost 1 base and 1 base respectively, with 8 bases between them. The CDR3 protein is CASSLSTVQETQYF. The CDR3 nucleotides are TGCGCCAGCAGCTTGTCGACAGTCCAAGAGACCCAGTACTTC.

This clone was recorded a few times. The chain carries TRBV7-9 and TRBJ2-2; D may be TRBD2 (6 bases). This CDR3 is 12 amino acids long. V lost 3 bases and J lost 7, with 6 bases in between. The germline gives CDR1 SEHNR, CDR2 FQNEAQ (reference sequence). The CDR3 bases are TGTGCCAGCAGCTTCGGGGGCGGGGAGCTGTTTTTT. This codes for CASSFGGGELFF.

CDR3 sequence: CASSYSGASNQPQHF. For the CDR3, the DNA is TGTGCCAGCAGTTACTCGGGGGCTAGCAATCAGCCCCAGCATTTT. This chain joins TRBV6-5 and TRBJ1-5, with D possibly matching TRBD1 (6 bases). CDR1 is MNHEY, CDR2 SVGAGI, per germline. The CDR3 is 15 amino acids. The V and J ends lost 0 bases and 0 bases respectively, with 6 bases between them.

This clone was recorded a few times. The chain uses TRBV5-4 and TRBJ1-1; D unresolved. V lost 4 bases, J lost 1 base, and 14 bases lay in between. There are 15 residues in the CDR3. Per the germline V gene, CDR1 is SGHNT and CDR2 is YYREEE (reference sequence). CDR3 sequence reads: CASSRREASNTEAFF. The CDR3 nucleotides read TGTGCCAGCAGCCGCCGGGAAGCCTCGAACACTGAAGCTTTCTTT.

In its sample, this clone was seen a few times. V and J are TRBV5-1 and TRBJ2-3; 7 nucleotides match TRBD2. Germline assignment: CDR1 SGHRS and CDR2 YFSETQ. V was clipped by 3 bases and J by 2 bases; unmatched bases: 3. The CDR3 consists of 14 residues. CDR3 DNA sequence: TGCGCCAGCAGCTCAGCGGGAACCACAGATACGCAGTATTTT. Translation gives CASSSAGTTDTQYF. The entire variable domain, with the rest obtained from reference TRBV5-1 and TRBJ2-3, is as follows: KAGVTQTPRYLIKTRGQQVTLSCSPISGHRSVSWYQQTPGQGLQFLFEYFSETQRNKGNFPGRFSGRQFSNSRSEMNVSTLELGDSALYLCASSSAGTTDTQYFGPGTRLTVL.